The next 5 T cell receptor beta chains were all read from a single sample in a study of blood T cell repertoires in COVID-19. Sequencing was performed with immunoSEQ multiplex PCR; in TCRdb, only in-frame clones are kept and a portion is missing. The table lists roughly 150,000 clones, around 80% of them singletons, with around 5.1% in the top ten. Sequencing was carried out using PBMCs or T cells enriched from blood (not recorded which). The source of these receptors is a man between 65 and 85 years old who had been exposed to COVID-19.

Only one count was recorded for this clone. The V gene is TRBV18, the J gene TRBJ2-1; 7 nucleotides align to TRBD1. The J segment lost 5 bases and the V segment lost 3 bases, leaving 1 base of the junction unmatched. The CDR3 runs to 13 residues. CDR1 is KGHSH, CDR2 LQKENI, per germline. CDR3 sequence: CASSPGQHNEQFF. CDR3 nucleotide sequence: TGTGCCAGCTCACCGGGACAGCACAATGAGCAGTTCTTC.

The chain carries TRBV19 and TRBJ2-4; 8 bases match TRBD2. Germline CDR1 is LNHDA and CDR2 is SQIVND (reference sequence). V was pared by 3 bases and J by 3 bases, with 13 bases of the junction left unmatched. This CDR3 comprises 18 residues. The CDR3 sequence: CASSMAAGAPRGKNIQYF. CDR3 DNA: TGTGCCAGTAGTATGGCAGCGGGGGCCCCCCGGGGCAAAAACATTCAGTACTTC.

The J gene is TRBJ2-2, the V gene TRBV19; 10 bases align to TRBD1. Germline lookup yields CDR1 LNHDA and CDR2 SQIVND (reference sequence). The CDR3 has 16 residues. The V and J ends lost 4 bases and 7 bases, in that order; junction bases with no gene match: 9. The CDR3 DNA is TGTGCCAGTAGTACCCTAGACAGGGGGCAAGTCGGGGAGCTGTTTTTT. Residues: CASSTLDRGQVGELFF.

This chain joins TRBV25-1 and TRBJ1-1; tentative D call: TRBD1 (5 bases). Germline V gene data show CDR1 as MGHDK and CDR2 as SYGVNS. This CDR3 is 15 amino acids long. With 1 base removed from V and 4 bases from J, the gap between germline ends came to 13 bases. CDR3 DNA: TGTGCCAGCAGTGAATCCAGGGTAATCGGCACTGAAGCTTTCTTT. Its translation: CASSESRVIGTEAFF. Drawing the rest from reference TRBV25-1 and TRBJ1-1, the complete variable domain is EADIYQTPRYLVIGTGKKITLECSQTMGHDKMYWYQQDPGMELHLIHYSYGVNSTEKGDLSSESTVSRIRTEHFPLTLESARPSHTSQYLCASSESRVIGTEAFFGQGTRLTVV.

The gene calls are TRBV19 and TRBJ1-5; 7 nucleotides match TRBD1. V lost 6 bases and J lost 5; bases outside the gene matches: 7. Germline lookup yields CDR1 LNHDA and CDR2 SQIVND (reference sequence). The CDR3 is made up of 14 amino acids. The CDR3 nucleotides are TGTGCCAGTAGCCTGACAGGGCTTTATCAGCCCCAGCATTTT. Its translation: CASSLTGLYQPQHF.